Listed here is a single T cell receptor beta chain. Its antigen is currently not known. No qualities accompany the bases; no much larger clone lies one base away. The V end gives up 6 bases and the J end 0 bases, leaving 11 bases in the junction not matched to a gene. There are 17 amino acids in the CDR3, from cysteine to phenylalanine inclusive. Of all the DNA, just the CDR3 is kept, 51 bases in frame from base 1. CDR1 and CDR2, per the germline V gene (reference sequence), are MNHEY and SMNVEV. These data come from a study of siplizumab effects on memory and regulatory T cells (dated by TCRdb to between 2017 and 2020). Study-level background: The study examined how the anti-CD2 antibody siplizumab affects alloreactive T-cell subsets in allogeneic mixed lymphocyte reactions built from human PBMCs. Study-wide conclusions, independent of this receptor: In reactions with siplizumab, an average of approximately 69% of mappable alloreactive CD4+ clones were Treg-derived, compared with 26.9% in control reactions. Whether proliferating Tregs from siplizumab cultures were suppressive was not functionally confirmed. A naive or memory phenotype could not be assigned to roughly 80-95% of proliferating CD4+ or CD8+ clones. The cumulative frequency of alloreactive sequences that could be traced back to unstimulated CD4+ memory T cells was significantly reduced by siplizumab. Compared with memory T cells, unstimulated naive T cells appeared more diverse, and naive cells seemed to make a substantial contribution to the alloresponse. Because sequences at frequencies below about 10^-5 were poorly captured, only a minor fraction of alloreactive clones could be mapped back to unstimulated subsets.

Receptor amplification or capture employed the immunoSEQ multiplex PCR assay. Each sample had some 96,000 TCR templates assayed by the deep sequencing platform. Genomic DNA extracted from sorted T cells was the material used for TCRbeta CDR3 sequencing. The authors' pipeline ran thus. Clonal analysis of TCRbeta CDR3 data was done in the R programming language. Comparing unstimulated samples against CFSE-low samples taken after the reaction was how alloreactive CD4+ and CD8+ clones were defined. Regulatory or non-regulatory origin of alloreactive CD4+ clones was assigned by matching sequences to the sorted unstimulated Treg and non-Treg repertoires. The clones in this table, taken by TCRdb from immuneACCESS, are in-frame only. Not every clone is retained; where verified, under half of the shortfall comes from an unresolved V gene, and the cause of the rest is unknown. V, J and clone size were drawn from that table, and D and trimming were deduced from the DNA. Recorded for this sample are some 56,000 clones; 95% to 98% of them occurred a single time. The ten largest clones represent less than 1.1% of the sample.

In a few donor pairs, further sequencing was done on unstimulated CD8+ naive, CD4+ memory, CD8+ TEMRA, CD4+ naive and CD8+ effector memory subsets. TCRbeta CDR3 sequencing was performed on sorted unstimulated T cells and on proliferating T cells recovered from mixed lymphocyte reactions. Fresh whole blood from 9 to 11 HLA-typed healthy donors was used to isolate PBMCs. The TCR sequence derives from a human donor in good health. The rearranged chain carries TRBV27 and TRBJ2-7; the central 10 bases match TRBD2. Material for sequencing was naive CD8+ T cells sorted from blood. The cell subset or site tag for this specimen amounts to: unstimulated naive T cells. At the DNA level, the sequence is TGTGCCAGCAGCCCCTCTCGGGGACTAGCGTTCTCCTACGAGCAGTACTTC. The encoded protein is CASSPSRGLAFSYEQYF.